The 29 T cell receptor beta chains below come from one sample, sequenced in a study of cytomegalovirus exposure and HLA in healthy donors. The PCR contained 60 Vbeta and 13 Jbeta primers. Method: immunoSEQ multiplex PCR; TCRdb's copy keeps in-frame clones and lacks some. Among 120,000 to 150,000 clones listed, about 82% were seen once. Sequencing input: PBMCs. Every receptor here comes from a male donor in good health and CMV-seronegative.

The V gene is TRBV27, the J gene TRBJ2-2; 7 bases fit TRBD1. The V segment lost 6 bases and the J segment 7 bases; nucleotides outside the gene matches: 14. The germline gives CDR1 MNHEY, CDR2 SMNVEV (reference sequence). The CDR3 has 16 amino acids. This CDR3 reads CASSYTGATSDGELFF. CDR3 DNA sequence: TGTGCCAGCAGCTATACAGGGGCGACTTCTGACGGGGAGCTGTTTTTT.

The V gene is TRBV7-6, the J gene TRBJ1-4; 9 positions match TRBD1. The CDR3 runs 18 residues. The V segment lost 6 bases and the J segment 0 bases; nucleotides outside the gene matches: 11. Germline-derived CDR1 and CDR2 are SGHVS and FNYEAQ. The CDR3 reads CASRAGTGTDATNEKLFF. DNA for the CDR3: TGTGCCAGCAGGGCCGGGACAGGGACCGACGCAACTAATGAAAAACTGTTTTTT.

This clone came up a few times. V usage is TRBV28 and J usage is TRBJ2-7; D ambiguous. Germline V gene sequence: CDR1 MDHEN, CDR2 SYDVKM. The CDR3 spans 16 residues. Deletions cut 5 bases from V and 6 bases from J, with 23 bases between. The DNA of the CDR3 is TGTGCCAGCAGTCCCTACCAGTTCCTAGAACCGCCCGAGCAGTACTTC. Translating it yields CASSPYQFLEPPEQYF.

This sequence joins TRBV5-8 and TRBJ1-3, with a tentative D call TRBD1 (6 bases). Germline V gives CDR1 SGHTS, CDR2 YDEGEE. The CDR3 is made up of 15 amino acids. Trimming shortened V by 4 bases and J by 0 bases, and 11 bases separated the two germline ends. The DNA for the CDR3 is TGTGCCAGCAGCCGGGGACACCTCTCTGGAAACACCATATATTTT. Its protein is CASSRGHLSGNTIYF.

This clone was observed once. The chain carries TRBV7-3 and TRBJ2-2, with TRBD2 as a possible D gene (6 bases). The V end lost 5 bases, the J end lost 0 bases, and 13 bases lay between the germline ends. Per the germline V gene, CDR1 is SGHTA and CDR2 is FQGTGA. The CDR3 sequence is 16 residues long. CDR3 in DNA: TGTGCCAGCAGCCTTAGCGGTTACGCGAACACCGGGGAGCTGTTTTTT. Translated, it gives CASSLSGYANTGELFF. Variable domain in full (rest from reference TRBV7-3 and TRBJ2-2): GAGVSQTPSNKVTEKGKYVELRCDPISGHTALYWYRQSLGQGPEFLIYFQGTGAADDSGLPNDRFFAVRPEGSVSTLKIQRTERGDSAVYLCASSLSGYANTGELFFGEGSRLTVL.

This clone was recorded a few times. This chain uses TRBV6-4 with TRBJ2-1; TRBD2 agrees at 9 bases. Germline CDR1 MRHNA, CDR2 SNTAGT. J was trimmed by 5 bases and V by 2 bases; bases with no gene match: 1. There are 14 residues in the CDR3. This chain's CDR3 is CASSDLAGNNEQFF. In DNA, the CDR3 is TGTGCCAGCAGTGACCTAGCGGGGAACAATGAGCAGTTCTTC.

This clone was counted between two and nine times. The chain couples TRBV19 to TRBJ1-5; 11 bases line up with TRBD1. The junction had 8 bases not matched to a gene; V was cut back by 7 bases and J by 0 bases. The V gene's germline CDR1 is LNHDA and CDR2 SQIVND (reference sequence). CDR3 length equals 17 residues. Here the CDR3 reads CASMDRGQRISNQPQHF. The CDR3 bases are TGTGCCAGTATGGACAGGGGGCAAAGGATTAGCAATCAGCCCCAGCATTTT.

The rearrangement links TRBV7-8 to TRBJ2-7; 12 nucleotides match TRBD1. Trimming removed 5 bases from V and 2 bases from J; junction bases left unmatched: 7. CDR1 is SGHVS and CDR2 is FQNEAQ in the germline V gene. The CDR3 contains 16 residues. In nucleotides, the CDR3 is TGTGCCAGCAGCCGCGGGACAGGGGGCCAGACCTACGAGCAGTACTTC. Its protein is CASSRGTGGQTYEQYF.

V is TRBV5-5 and J is TRBJ2-1, with TRBD2 as a possible D gene (5 bases). V dropped 1 base and J dropped 8 bases, with 16 bases sitting between them. Germline V lookup: CDR1 SGHKS, CDR2 YYEKEE (reference sequence). CDR3 length: 15 amino acids. CDR3 amino acids: CASSLFSEGWDEQFF. The CDR3 region has the DNA TGTGCCAGCAGCTTGTTTTCAGAGGGATGGGATGAGCAGTTCTTC.

The chain links TRBV7-9 to TRBJ1-3; D gene uncertain. Germline loops: CDR1 SEHNR, CDR2 FQNEAQ (reference sequence). The CDR3 is made up of 15 amino acids. The germline V and J ends were trimmed by 1 base and 3 bases, with 10 bases remaining between them. CDR3 sequence: CASSLEPLIGNTIYF. The CDR3 nucleotides read TGTGCCAGCAGCTTAGAGCCCTTGATTGGAAACACCATATATTTT.

This chain links TRBV6-5 with TRBJ2-2, with D perhaps matching TRBD2 (5 bases). This CDR3 comprises 14 residues. Trimming pared 2 bases from V and 6 bases from J, leaving 10 bases between. CDR1 and CDR2 (germline): MNHEY, SVGAGI. CDR3 bases: TGTGCCAGCAGTTACGACACGGGGTCCGGGGAGCTGTTTTTT. Residues: CASSYDTGSGELFF.

The CDR3 DNA follows: TGCAGCGTTGCCGAGGGGGCCTACGAGCAGTACTTC. It is translated as CSVAEGAYEQYF. The V call is TRBV29-1, the J call TRBJ2-7, with D perhaps matching TRBD1 (6 bases). The CDR3 runs 12 residues. From germline, CDR1 is SQVTM and CDR2 ANQGSEA. Trimming took off 4 bases at V and 2 bases at J, with 9 bases between the two ends.

V gene TRBV25-1 combines with J gene TRBJ2-7; the D gene is possibly TRBD1 (6 bases). Trimming removed 2 bases at V and 0 bases at J, with 17 bases between. Germline-derived CDR1 and CDR2 are MGHDK and SYGVNS. The CDR3 extends over 17 amino acids. CDR3 amino acids: CASSEPPGAFSSYEQYF. Here the CDR3 DNA reads TGTGCCAGCAGTGAACCCCCAGGGGCCTTTAGCTCCTACGAGCAGTACTTC.

This chain links TRBV7-9 with TRBJ2-5; 10 bases fit TRBD2. The trim removed 5 bases at V and 5 bases at J, leaving 8 bases unmatched. In germline, CDR1 is SEHNR, CDR2 FQNEAQ (reference sequence). CDR3 length equals 15 residues. The CDR3 DNA reads as TGTGCCAGCAGCGAGGTAGCGGGAGGTGGGGAGACCCAGTACTTC. Translated, it gives CASSEVAGGGETQYF.

This clone was found once. This chain uses TRBV28 with TRBJ1-1; TRBD1 is a possible D gene (5 bases). V lost 2 bases and J 3 bases, leaving 10 bases between the germline ends. This CDR3 comprises 14 residues. Germline V lookup: CDR1 MDHEN, CDR2 SYDVKM. The CDR3 region has the DNA TGTGCCAGCAGTTTAGACAGATTTTACACTGAAGCTTTCTTT. Its translation: CASSLDRFYTEAFF.

Points on this clone: Compared with germline, one end of the junction differs, possibly owing to a read error. V gene TRBV7-7 combines with J gene TRBJ2-2; 7 positions match TRBD1. CDR3 length: 14 amino acids. Germline V lookup: CDR1 SSHAT, CDR2 FNYEAQ (reference sequence). The chain's CDR3 is CASSAGTVAGELFF. The CDR3, as DNA: TGTGCTAGCAGTGCCGGGACAGTGGCCGGGGAGCTGTTTTTT.

The CDR3 DNA is TGTGCCAGCAGCCTCGGACTGTATAGCAATCAGCCCCAGCATTTT. As protein: CASSLGLYSNQPQHF. The chain joins TRBV6-5 to TRBJ1-5; D is unclear. Per the germline V gene, CDR1 is MNHEY and CDR2 is SVGAGI. The CDR3 covers 15 residues. Trimming shortened V by 6 bases and J by 0 bases, and 12 bases separated the two germline ends.

The chain links TRBV7-2 to TRBJ2-7, with TRBD1 as a possible D gene (6 bases). This CDR3 has 18 amino acids. The ends were cut back, 1 base at V and 4 bases at J, with 23 bases in the middle. The germline CDR1 and CDR2 sequences are SGHTA and FQGNSA. In DNA, the CDR3 is TGTGCCAGCAGCTTAGGGGAGACAGGCCCCCTCGTCCCTTACGAGCAGTACTTC. It is translated as CASSLGETGPLVPYEQYF.

The chain is built from TRBV27 and TRBJ2-2, with D possibly TRBD2 on 8 matching bases. Germline values: CDR1 MNHEY, CDR2 SMNVEV (reference sequence). The CDR3 is made up of 15 amino acids. V lost 8 bases and J 4 bases, leaving 17 bases between the germline ends. CDR3 loop: CASRREGALTGELFF. Written as DNA, the CDR3 is TGTGCCAGCCGCCGGGAGGGGGCCCTCACCGGGGAGCTGTTTTTT.

V and J are TRBV7-3 and TRBJ2-5; TRBD1 aligns across 7 bases. CDR3 length: 15 amino acids. Germline V gene data show CDR1 as SGHTA and CDR2 as FQGTGA. With V trimmed by 5 bases and J by 2 bases, 8 bases remained unmatched. The CDR3 DNA sequence: TGTGCCAGCAGCCAGAGACAGGGCGGACAAGAGACCCAGTACTTC. Translated, it gives CASSQRQGGQETQYF.

This clone has just a few counts. The rearrangement joins TRBV7-9 to TRBJ1-1; D is unresolved. Trimming removed 7 bases at V and 0 bases at J, with 12 bases between. The CDR3 totals 14 residues. Per germline, CDR1 SEHNR and CDR2 FQNEAQ (reference sequence). The CDR3 spells CASTHGGMNTEAFF. The CDR3 DNA reads TGTGCCAGCACCCATGGAGGCATGAACACTGAAGCTTTCTTT.

The chain joins TRBV5-4 to TRBJ2-5; 11 bases match TRBD1. V shed 0 bases, J shed 5 bases, and the junction held 6 bases outside the gene matches. From germline, CDR1 is SGHNT and CDR2 YYREEE (reference sequence). The CDR3 runs 16 residues. The CDR3 DNA reads as TGTGCCAGCAGCTTGGAAGCGGGACAGGGGGGTGAGACCCAGTACTTC. Translation gives CASSLEAGQGGETQYF.

This chain joins TRBV19 and TRBJ1-1, with TRBD1 identical over 7 bases. The germline CDR1 and CDR2 sequences are LNHDA and SQIVND (reference sequence). CDR3 length: 15 residues. V lost 4 bases, J lost 0 bases, and 5 bases stayed unmatched. The CDR3 DNA follows: TGTGCCAGTAGTAGGGGACAGCGACTGAACACTGAAGCTTTCTTT. This encodes CASSRGQRLNTEAFF.

V and J are TRBV9 and TRBJ2-5; TRBD2 is a possible D gene (6 bases). The V gene's germline CDR1 is SGDLS and CDR2 YYNGEE. V dropped 3 bases and J dropped 3 bases, with 15 bases sitting between them. The CDR3 runs 15 residues. The DNA of the CDR3 is TGTGCCAGCAGCGCCCAGGCAGGAGGGAAAGAGACCCAGTACTTC. Translation: CASSAQAGGKETQYF.

The genes are TRBV28 and TRBJ2-2; 10 bases are a match to TRBD1. V trimming: 4 bases; J trimming: 7 bases; junction bases outside the gene matches: 12. From germline, CDR1 is MDHEN and CDR2 SYDVKM. This CDR3 region has 17 residues. The CDR3 DNA reads as TGTGCCAGCAGTTCCCCGACAGGGGGCGATTTTATCGGGGAGCTGTTTTTT. Protein sequence: CASSSPTGGDFIGELFF.

Remarks on this clone: The junction departs from the called germline gene at one end, perhaps through a read error. The chain couples TRBV7-9 to TRBJ1-2, with D hard to call. The length of the CDR3 is 13 residues. Germline values: CDR1 SEHNR, CDR2 FQNEAQ (reference sequence). In nucleotides, the CDR3 is TGTTCCAGCAGCTTAGCAAAGCAATATGGCTACACCTTC. Its translation: CSSSLAKQYGYTF.

CDR3 residues: CASSPNLVGSVVTGELFF. The CDR3 DNA sequence: TGTGCCAGCAGCCCCAACCTTGTGGGTAGCGTCGTCACCGGGGAGCTGTTTTTT. This sequence joins TRBV7-3 and TRBJ2-2, with D possibly TRBD2 on 5 matching bases. CDR1 and CDR2 (germline): SGHTA, FQGTGA. V was shortened by 5 bases and J by 4 bases, with 23 bases between the two germline ends. The CDR3 length is 18 residues.

The chain links TRBV7-2 to TRBJ1-1; no clear D. CDR3 length: 14 residues. The germline V gene has CDR1 SGHTA and CDR2 FQGNSA. Trimming took 3 bases from V and 1 from J, leaving 9 bases between them. In DNA, the CDR3 is TGTGCCAGCAGCTTCTTAACAGAGAACACTGAAGCTTTCTTT. Protein product: CASSFLTENTEAFF.

The genes are TRBV15 and TRBJ1-1; D gene unclear. The germline gives CDR1 LNHNV, CDR2 YYDKDF (reference sequence). The V and J ends lost 5 bases and 2 bases respectively, with 9 bases between them. This CDR3 has 13 amino acids. In nucleotides, the CDR3 is TGTGCCACCAGCTTACGGGGTAACACTGAAGCTTTCTTT. This translates into CATSLRGNTEAFF.